Below are 28 T cell receptor beta chains sequenced from a single sample in a study of blood T cell repertoires in COVID-19. Repertoires were generated with immunoSEQ multiplex PCR, while TCRdb's copy carries only in-frame clones and drops some. The profile shows around 100,000 clones, around four fifths of them singletons. The specimen was peripheral blood. These receptors all come from a man aged 50 or older with active or convalescent COVID-19.

The chain is built from TRBV6-5 and TRBJ2-4; 8 nucleotides line up with TRBD2. Trimming took 11 bases from V and 8 from J; bases not matched to a gene: 11. The CDR3 is 13 amino acids. Per germline, CDR1 MNHEY and CDR2 SVGAGI. CDR3 sequence: CASTGGAWDIQYF. CDR3 in DNA: TGTGCCTCTACGGGAGGGGCTTGGGACATTCAGTACTTC.

The gene calls are TRBV6-1 and TRBJ2-6, with a possible D match to TRBD2 (6 bases). V was trimmed by 1 base and J by 0 bases, leaving 16 bases between them. This CDR3 region has 19 residues. Germline-derived CDR1 and CDR2 are MNHNS and SASEGT. The CDR3 region has the DNA TGTGCCAGCAGTGAAGGGTGGGGCGGGACGAGCTCTGGGGCCAACGTCCTGACTTTC. Translated: CASSEGWGGTSSGANVLTF.

Written as DNA, the CDR3 is TGTGCCGGGTCCCGGGACAGTAATTCACCCCTCCACTTT. This sequence encodes CAGSRDSNSPLHF. V usage is TRBV6-5 and J usage is TRBJ1-6; 7 positions match TRBD1. The CDR3 sequence is 13 residues long. Germline V gene data show CDR1 as MNHEY and CDR2 as SVGAGI. V lost 11 bases to trimming and J lost 6 bases; unmatched junction nucleotides: 7.

The chain is built from TRBV5-6 and TRBJ2-3, with D hard to call. CDR3 length equals 15 residues. CDR1 is SGHDT and CDR2 is YYEEEE in the germline V gene. Trimming pared 4 bases from V and 0 bases from J, leaving 12 bases between. CDR3 residues: CASSPRPGSTDTQYF. As DNA, the CDR3 is TGTGCCAGCAGCCCTAGGCCCGGGAGCACAGATACGCAGTATTTT.

This clone came up a few times. The J gene is TRBJ1-2, the V gene TRBV9; D unresolved. Trimming removed 0 bases from V and 0 bases from J, with 9 bases in between. The CDR3 loop spans 15 amino acids. Germline-derived CDR1 and CDR2 are SGDLS and YYNGEE. This CDR3 reads CASSVGEATNYGYTF. CDR3 bases: TGTGCCAGCAGCGTAGGGGAGGCGACTAACTATGGCTACACCTTC.

This chain joins TRBV7-6 and TRBJ2-1; D is perhaps TRBD1 (5 bases). V was pared by 1 base and J by 4 bases, with 11 bases between. This CDR3 spans 15 amino acids. CDR1 SGHVS and CDR2 FNYEAQ come from the germline V gene. CDR3 in DNA: TGTGCCAGCAGCTTAGATGTTAGGGGTTACAATGAGCAGTTCTTC. Translation: CASSLDVRGYNEQFF.

The J gene is TRBJ2-1, the V gene TRBV11-2; a possible D gene is TRBD2 (6 bases). This CDR3 contains 14 residues. The germline V and J ends were trimmed by 5 bases and 8 bases, with 16 bases remaining between them. The germline gives CDR1 SGHAT, CDR2 FQNNGV. In nucleotides, the CDR3 is TGTGCCAGCAGCCGCCTCGGGGGAGACGATGAGCAGTTCTTC. Residues: CASSRLGGDDEQFF.

The chain joins TRBV2 to TRBJ2-5, with 14 bases identical to TRBD2. Germline assignment: CDR1 SNHLY and CDR2 FYNNEI. The CDR3 covers 14 residues. After removal of 9 bases from V and 5 bases from J, the junction contained 5 bases not matched to a gene. This CDR3 is CARGTSGSTETQYF. The CDR3 coding sequence is TGTGCCAGGGGGACTAGCGGGAGCACTGAGACCCAGTACTTC.

The chain recombines TRBV6-4 with TRBJ2-1, with 9 nucleotides matching TRBD1. This CDR3 region has 13 residues. The germline gives CDR1 MRHNA, CDR2 SNTAGT. After removal of 6 bases from V and 5 bases from J, the junction contained 2 bases not matched to a gene. In nucleotides, the CDR3 is TGTGCCAGCAGCGGGACAGGGAACAATGAGCAGTTCTTC. This codes for CASSGTGNNEQFF.

The chain has TRBV15 and TRBJ2-2, with D possibly TRBD1 on 6 matching bases. The CDR3 runs to 13 residues. V was clipped by 7 bases and J by 7 bases, with 13 bases between them. Germline V gene data show CDR1 as LNHNV and CDR2 as YYDKDF (reference sequence). CDR3 sequence reads: CATKGRGDGELFF. The CDR3 nucleotides read TGTGCCACCAAGGGCAGGGGTGACGGGGAGCTGTTTTTT.

This rearrangement joins TRBV9 to TRBJ1-4; 9 bases fit TRBD1. V dropped 4 bases and J dropped 4; count of bases not matched to a gene: 5. This CDR3 has 15 residues. Germline V gives CDR1 SGDLS, CDR2 YYNGEE. Here the CDR3 reads CASSTQGAGNEKLFF. CDR3 bases: TGTGCCAGCAGCACACAGGGGGCTGGTAATGAAAAACTGTTTTTT.

The chain recombines TRBV2 with TRBJ2-2; maybe TRBD2 (6 bases). Germline V CDR1 and CDR2: SNHLY, FYNNEI. The CDR3 runs 13 residues. V dropped 8 bases and J dropped 3 bases, with 10 bases sitting between them. CDR3 sequence reads: CASAGRDTGELFF. DNA of the CDR3: TGTGCCAGCGCCGGGAGAGACACCGGGGAGCTGTTTTTT.

This sequence joins TRBV28 and TRBJ1-3, with 8 nucleotides matching TRBD1. The V segment lost 6 bases and the J segment 3 bases; nucleotides outside the gene matches: 7. Germline V gene lookup returns CDR1 MDHEN and CDR2 SYDVKM. The CDR3 runs to 15 residues. CDR3 sequence reads: CASRSTGADGNTIYF. CDR3 sequence (DNA): TGTGCCAGCAGGTCGACAGGGGCTGATGGAAACACCATATATTTT.

The chain joins TRBV10-3 to TRBJ1-3; a possible D gene is TRBD1 (6 bases). Germline V lookup: CDR1 ENHRY, CDR2 SYGVKD. The CDR3 loop spans 16 amino acids. Trimming took 6 bases from V and 0 from J, leaving 15 bases between them. The CDR3 DNA reads as TGTGCCATCAGGGAAACAGGGCCCAACTCTGGAAACACCATATATTTT. Encoded protein: CAIRETGPNSGNTIYF.

This chain joins TRBV29-1 and TRBJ2-7; 7 bases align to TRBD2. The CDR3 runs 15 residues. The trim removed 5 bases at V and 1 base at J, leaving 11 bases unmatched. Germline V lookup: CDR1 SQVTM, CDR2 ANQGSEA. The CDR3 is CSVTREGLMSYEQYF. The CDR3 DNA follows: TGCAGCGTTACGAGGGAGGGCCTAATGTCCTACGAGCAGTACTTC.

In this sample, this clone turned up a few times. This sequence joins TRBV11-3 and TRBJ1-1, with D possibly being TRBD1 (5 bases). Deletions cut 6 bases from V and 2 bases from J, with 13 bases between. The CDR3 is 14 amino acids. Germline V gene lookup returns CDR1 SGHNT and CDR2 YENEEA. CDR3: CASRAGGSNTEAFF. CDR3 nucleotide sequence: TGTGCCAGCAGAGCGGGGGGATCAAACACTGAAGCTTTCTTT.

This chain connects TRBV6-5 to TRBJ2-7; D is unresolved. CDR3 size: 11 residues. Germline V gives CDR1 MNHEY, CDR2 SVGAGI. Trimming cost V 6 bases and J 5 bases, with 8 bases left between them. CDR3 amino acids: CASRNSDEQYF. DNA of the CDR3: TGTGCCAGCAGGAACAGTGACGAGCAGTACTTC.

The CDR3 loop is CASSYNRGGLQPQHF. The CDR3 DNA reads TGTGCCAGCAGTTACAACAGGGGGGGATTGCAGCCCCAGCATTTT. The chain recombines TRBV6-5 with TRBJ1-5; TRBD1 aligns across 8 bases. This CDR3 is 15 amino acids long. Losses at the gene ends were 2 bases for V and 7 bases for J; bases not matched to a gene: 7. Germline CDR1 is MNHEY and CDR2 is SVGAGI.

The V and J genes are TRBV3-1 (or the pseudogene TRBV3-2) and TRBJ2-3; a weak D match, TRBD1 (6 bases). CDR3 length equals 14 residues. Germline assignment: CDR1 LGHDT and CDR2 YNNKEL (reference sequence). V gave up 3 bases and J gave up 1 base, with 8 bases separating them. This chain's CDR3 is CASSQAGGTDTQYF. CDR3 sequence (DNA): TGTGCCAGCAGCCAGGCAGGGGGCACAGATACGCAGTATTTT.

The chain has TRBV30 and TRBJ2-5; 10 bases map to TRBD2. CDR3 size: 14 residues. Germline V gives CDR1 GTSNPN, CDR2 SVGIG (reference sequence). V lost 3 bases and J lost 5; bases outside the gene matches: 6. CDR3 nucleotides: TGTGCCTGGAGGTTGAAGCGGGAGGGGGAGACCCAGTACTTC. Protein sequence: CAWRLKREGETQYF.

V is TRBV18 and J is TRBJ1-2; 8 bases map to TRBD1. CDR3 length: 17 residues. V was clipped by 3 bases and J by 6 bases; unmatched bases: 15. Germline-derived CDR1 and CDR2 are KGHSH and LQKENI. CDR3 nucleotide sequence: TGTGCCAGCTCACCCAACGGGGACGGACAGGGAGGGAATGGCTACACCTTC. It yields the protein CASSPNGDGQGGNGYTF.

The chain combines TRBV21-1 with TRBJ2-7; the table's D call, TRBD1, was not checked against the DNA. TRBV21-1 is deemed a pseudogene. This CDR3 is 12 amino acids long. Here the CDR3 reads CAAKGNPYEQYF. The CDR3 coding sequence is TGTGCCGCCAAGGGGAATCCCTACGAGCAGTACTTC.

This chain uses TRBV30 with TRBJ1-2; D ambiguous. The length of the CDR3 is 11 residues. CDR1 and CDR2 (germline): GTSNPN, SVGIG (reference sequence). Trimming stripped 2 bases from V and 8 bases from J, with 9 bases between. DNA of the CDR3: TGTGCCTGGAGTAGAACTCGGGGCTACACCTTC. Protein product: CAWSRTRGYTF.

The V gene is TRBV12-3 or TRBV12-4, the J gene TRBJ1-2; D is ambiguous. The V end lost 6 bases, the J end lost 0 bases, and 5 bases lay between the germline ends. The CDR3 extends over 12 amino acids. The CDR3 sequence: CASSPANYGYTF. Here the CDR3 DNA reads TGTGCCAGCAGCCCAGCTAACTATGGCTACACCTTC.

The chain uses TRBV3-1 (or the pseudogene TRBV3-2) and TRBJ2-1; 11 bases match TRBD2. CDR1 and CDR2 from the germline V gene are LGHDT and YNNKEL (reference sequence). This CDR3 comprises 15 residues. V trimming: 5 bases; J trimming: 6 bases; junction bases outside the gene matches: 6. The CDR3 DNA reads TGTGCCAGCAGCGGTAGCGGGAGGGCAAGCAATGAGCAGTTCTTC. This translates into CASSGSGRASNEQFF.

The J gene is TRBJ2-1, the V gene TRBV5-1; TRBD1 matches 7 bases. Germline loops: CDR1 SGHRS, CDR2 YFSETQ. The CDR3 is 17 residues long. V lost 0 bases, J lost 7 bases, and 13 bases stayed unmatched. The CDR3 sequence: CASSLEPTGDPANEQFF. CDR3 DNA: TGCGCCAGCAGCTTGGAACCCACAGGGGACCCTGCTAATGAGCAGTTCTTC.

This clone has a handful of counts. This chain links TRBV7-9 with TRBJ2-2; 10 bases agree with TRBD2. Looked up from germline, CDR1 is SEHNR and CDR2 is FQNEAQ (reference sequence). J lost 0 bases, V lost 1 base, and 5 bases had no gene match. The CDR3 is 18 amino acids. CDR3 protein: CASSLGTSGAPNTGELFF. Written as DNA, the CDR3 is TGTGCCAGCAGCTTAGGGACTAGCGGAGCTCCGAACACCGGGGAGCTGTTTTTT.

V and J are TRBV7-2 and TRBJ2-7; D may be TRBD2 (5 bases). Trimming left V 0 bases short and J 2 bases short, with 8 bases between. Germline assignment: CDR1 SGHTA and CDR2 FQGNSA. The CDR3 has 14 residues. CDR3 in DNA: TGTGCCAGCAGCTTAGCGGCGGGTGCCTACGAGCAGTACTTC. This translates into CASSLAAGAYEQYF.